Presented here are 21 T cell receptor beta chains from one specimen sequenced in a study of spatial heterogeneity in lung cancer. MiXCR, run by TCRdb on the 5' RACE reads, gives a single entry per CDR3 protein. The repertoire includes about 38,000 distinct CDR3 sequences, less than 5.5% of them detected once, and roughly 25% sits in the top ten. The time point: sample taken at primary tumor resection. Whole RNA was taken from tumor, nontumor lung or frozen PBMC; it was then sequenced unsorted. The specimen was PBMCs, collected at surgery. The source of these receptors is a female donor with early-stage non-small cell lung cancer.

This clonotype appeared many times. The rearrangement joins TRBV5-1 to TRBJ2-2, with D maybe TRBD1 (6 bases). The V gene's germline CDR1 is SGHRS and CDR2 YFSETQ. V gave up 2 bases and J gave up 7 bases, with 12 bases separating them. CDR3 length: 14 amino acids. CDR3 residues: CASSFAGANGELFF. DNA of the CDR3: TGCGCCAGCAGCTTTGCAGGGGCGAACGGGGAGCTGTTTTTT.

This clonotype was seen only a few times. The chain joins TRBV5-4 to TRBJ2-7, with a weak D call TRBD1 (5 bases). The length of the CDR3 is 14 residues. The ends were cut back, 4 bases at V and 0 bases at J, with 11 bases in the middle. CDR1 is SGHNT and CDR2 is YYREEE in the germline V gene (reference sequence). CDR3 protein: CASSQGATSYEQYF. The CDR3 DNA is TGTGCCAGCAGCCAAGGGGCGACCTCCTACGAGCAGTACTTC.

The sample holds many counts of this clonotype. The V call is TRBV12-3 or TRBV12-4, the J call TRBJ1-1; D remains ambiguous. The V end lost 2 bases, the J end lost 4 bases, and 5 bases lay between the germline ends. The CDR3 covers 12 residues. CDR3 DNA: TGTGCCAGCAGTTTAATGGCCACTGAAGCTTTCTTT. It codes for CASSLMATEAFF.

The V call is TRBV6-1, the J call TRBJ2-3; D tentatively reads TRBD1 or TRBD2 (5 bases each). Germline lookup yields CDR1 MNHNS and CDR2 SASEGT. The CDR3 length is 14 residues. V gave up 4 bases and J gave up 4 bases, with 12 bases separating them. The CDR3 loop reads CASSGNRGADTQYF. CDR3 DNA sequence: TGTGCCAGCAGTGGAAACAGAGGGGCAGATACGCAGTATTTT.

This clonotype showed up many times. The CDR3 DNA follows: TGCAGTGCTAGACCTTCGGGACGTTGGGACACTGAAGCTTTCTTT. Its translation is CSARPSGRWDTEAFF. The chain carries TRBV20-1 and TRBJ1-1; TRBD1 is a possible D gene (5 bases). The CDR3 is 15 amino acids. V was cut by 2 bases and J by 3 bases, with 16 bases left in between. Germline loops: CDR1 DFQATT, CDR2 SNEGSKA (reference sequence).

This clonotype showed up many times. CDR3 in amino acids: CSARGGNSYNSPLHF. DNA for the CDR3: TGCAGTGCCCGAGGGGGGAACTCCTATAATTCACCCCTCCACTTT. This chain connects TRBV20-1 to TRBJ1-6, with D possibly matching TRBD1 (6 bases). V gave up 6 bases and J gave up 0 bases, with 12 bases separating them. The germline CDR1 and CDR2 sequences are DFQATT and SNEGSKA (reference sequence). The CDR3 runs to 15 residues.

This clonotype was recorded many times. The chain recombines TRBV24-1 with TRBJ2-7; D unresolved. The CDR3 is 14 amino acids. Germline V gene data show CDR1 as KGHDR and CDR2 as SFDVKD. The V gene lost 12 bases and the J gene lost 3 bases, with 20 bases spanning the gap. Here the CDR3 reads CAARAQMLDYEQYF. The CDR3 DNA reads as TGTGCCGCTCGGGCCCAGATGCTCGACTACGAGCAGTACTTC.

This clonotype was observed at least ten times. The V gene is TRBV27, the J gene TRBJ2-7; D is possibly TRBD1 (6 bases). V was trimmed by 5 bases and J by 5 bases, leaving 13 bases between them. This CDR3 contains 13 residues. Germline CDR1 MNHEY, CDR2 SMNVEV (reference sequence). The CDR3 region is CASSPYRVDEQYF. As DNA, the CDR3 is TGTGCCAGCAGTCCATACAGGGTAGACGAGCAGTACTTC.

Many counts were recorded for this clonotype. This sequence joins TRBV28 and TRBJ2-4, with 7 bases matching TRBD2. From germline, CDR1 is MDHEN and CDR2 SYDVKM. The ends lost 6 bases at V and 15 bases at J; junction bases unmatched: 17. The CDR3 runs 14 residues. CDR3 region: CASSSSGPSLQRYF. The CDR3 coding sequence is TGTGCCAGCAGCTCTAGCGGACCCTCCCTTCAACGGTACTTC.

This clonotype was detected many times. The V call is TRBV7-9, the J call TRBJ2-3; 9 bases are shared with TRBD1. Trimming took 2 bases from V and 3 from J; bases not matched to a gene: 3. Germline assignment: CDR1 SEHNR and CDR2 FQNEAQ (reference sequence). The length of the CDR3 is 15 residues. The CDR3 here is CASSLLTGGTDTQYF. CDR3 coding DNA: TGTGCCAGCAGCTTATTGACAGGGGGGACAGATACGCAGTATTTT.

The table lists this clonotype with many counts. The chain employs TRBV28 and TRBJ2-7; 8 bases map to TRBD2. The CDR3 has 12 residues. From germline, CDR1 is MDHEN and CDR2 SYDVKM. J was trimmed by 5 bases and V by 8 bases; bases with no gene match: 5. The CDR3: CASHGLANEQYF. In DNA form, the CDR3 reads TGTGCCAGCCATGGACTAGCCAACGAGCAGTACTTC. The full variable domain, in which reference TRBV28 and TRBJ2-7 provide the parts outside the CDR3, is DVKVTQSSRYLVKRTGEKVFLECVQDMDHENMFWYRQDPGLGLRLIYFSYDVKMKEKGDIPEGYSVSREKKERFSLILESASTNQTSMYLCASHGLANEQYFGPGTRLTVT.

This clonotype was seen a handful of times. The genes are TRBV5-4 and TRBJ2-7, with D possibly matching TRBD2 (6 bases). From germline, CDR1 is SGHNT and CDR2 YYREEE (reference sequence). This CDR3 contains 13 residues. Trimming left V 3 bases short and J 3 bases short, with 10 bases between. CDR3 loop: CASSSRDFYEQYF. The CDR3 DNA follows: TGTGCCAGCAGCTCCAGGGACTTCTACGAGCAGTACTTC.

Comment on this clonotype: A clone one base away is much larger, so this may be a read error. The rearrangement links TRBV5-4 to TRBJ2-7, with D maybe TRBD1 (5 bases). The germline gives CDR1 SGHNT, CDR2 YYREEE (reference sequence). The CDR3 runs to 13 residues. V was clipped by 7 bases and J by 2 bases, with 13 bases between them. This CDR3 reads CASGEQAPYEQYF. The DNA for the CDR3 is TGTGCCAGCGGCGAACAGGCCCCCTACGAGCAGTACTTC. Full variable domain (outside the CDR3, taken from reference TRBV5-4 and TRBJ2-7): ETGVTQSPTHLIKTRGQQVTLRCSSQSGHNTVSWYQQALGQGPQFIFQYYREEENGRGNFPPRFSGLQFPNYSSELNVNALELDDSALYLCASGEQAPYEQYFGPGTRLTVT.

The chain combines TRBV4-1 with TRBJ2-5; the D is unclear. Trimming took 1 base from V and 4 from J, leaving 19 bases between them. Germline assignment: CDR1 MGHRA and CDR2 YSYEKL. This CDR3 comprises 17 residues. DNA of the CDR3: TGCGCCAGCAGCCAAGTGGCGGCGCCCCGCCCCGGAGAGACCCAGTACTTC. Amino acid sequence: CASSQVAAPRPGETQYF.

The chain combines TRBV5-1 with TRBJ1-1; a weak D match, TRBD1 (6 bases). The CDR3 is made up of 16 amino acids. V was clipped by 5 bases and J by 2 bases, with 19 bases between them. Germline lookup yields CDR1 SGHRS and CDR2 YFSETQ. The chain's CDR3 is CASSATGGGLNTEAFF. CDR3 nucleotide sequence: TGCGCCAGCAGTGCGACAGGAGGAGGGCTCAACACTGAAGCTTTCTTT.

The rearrangement uses TRBV5-6 and TRBJ2-7; 9 bases agree with TRBD2. The V gene's germline CDR1 is SGHDT and CDR2 YYEEEE. The V gene end was trimmed by 6 bases and the J gene end by 0 bases; junction bases not matched to a gene: 7. CDR3 size: 15 residues. The CDR3 loop is CASKNSGGHSYEQYF. CDR3 nucleotides: TGTGCCAGCAAAAATAGCGGGGGCCACTCCTACGAGCAGTACTTC. Using reference TRBV5-6 and TRBJ2-7 for the parts outside the CDR3, the full variable domain is DAGVTQSPTHLIKTRGQQVTLRCSPKSGHDTVSWYQQALGQGPQFIFQYYEEEERQRGNFPDRFSGHQFPNYSSELNVNALLLGDSALYLCASKNSGGHSYEQYFGPGTRLTVT.

This rearrangement joins TRBV10-2 to TRBJ2-1, with TRBD2 identical over 11 bases. CDR3 length: 18 amino acids. Losses at the gene ends were 6 bases for V and 8 bases for J; bases not matched to a gene: 18. Germline values: CDR1 WSHSY, CDR2 SAAADI. CDR3 coding DNA: TGCGCCAGCAGGGTAGGGACTAGCGGCCGTCGTGTAGGATATGAGCAGTTCTTC. It encodes CASRVGTSGRRVGYEQFF.

This chain uses TRBV5-1 with TRBJ1-5; D is uncertain. The germline V gene has CDR1 SGHRS and CDR2 YFSETQ. The CDR3 length is 13 residues. Trimming shortened V by 7 bases and J by 5 bases, and 13 bases separated the two germline ends. CDR3: CASREAEYQPQHF. The CDR3 DNA reads as TGCGCCAGCCGAGAAGCGGAATATCAGCCCCAGCATTTT.

Only a few counts were recorded for this clonotype. The chain joins TRBV15 to TRBJ2-7, with no clear D. The V gene lost 5 bases and the J gene lost 13 bases, with 21 bases spanning the gap. Germline-derived CDR1 and CDR2 are LNHNV and YYDKDF (reference sequence). The CDR3 extends over 13 amino acids. For the CDR3, the DNA is TGTGCCACCAGCGAGTCAACCTTTCAGGTCTTTTACTTC. Translated, it gives CATSESTFQVFYF.

This clonotype was seen ten or more times. The chain has TRBV5-1 and TRBJ2-3, with 9 bases aligning to TRBD2. The length of the CDR3 is 14 residues. Germline CDR1 is SGHRS and CDR2 is YFSETQ. J lost 7 bases, V lost 4 bases, and 7 bases had no gene match. The CDR3 DNA follows: TGCGCCAGCAGCCCGGGACTAGCTTTAAATACGCAGTATTTT. Its protein product is CASSPGLALNTQYF. Supplemented by reference TRBV5-1 and TRBJ2-3, the full variable domain reads KAGVTQTPRYLIKTRGQQVTLSCSPISGHRSVSWYQQTPGQGLQFLFEYFSETQRNKGNFPGRFSGRQFSNSRSEMNVSTLELGDSALYLCASSPGLALNTQYFGPGTRLTVL.

The V gene is TRBV24-1, the J gene TRBJ2-5, with TRBD1 matching 8 bases. The CDR3 is 16 residues long. The V and J ends lost 2 bases and 4 bases, in that order; junction bases with no gene match: 8. CDR1 is KGHDR and CDR2 is SFDVKD in the germline V gene. This CDR3 reads CATSDSLTGVGETQYF. The CDR3 coding sequence is TGTGCCACCAGTGATTCCTTGACAGGGGTGGGAGAGACCCAGTACTTC.